Listed below are T cell receptor beta chains from one sample, sequenced in a study of T-cell memory formation after mild COVID-19. TCRdb called the 5' RACE reads again in MiXCR, with one record for every CDR3 protein. This sample has fewer than 550,000 distinct CDR3 sequences, with approximately 20% found just once. Sequencing was performed on PBMCs or a T cell subset sorted from them (not recorded which). The receptor source for this set is an adult woman who had mild COVID-19 (a few samples of this study predate the infection). Cell type and time point are not known. The CDR3 runs from the conserved cysteine through the conserved F or W. The D gene is left open where the match is weak. A row's size may be missing; if present it is once, few, many or a size class.

few	TRBJ1-6	TRBV27	NA	12	TGTGCCAGCCAGGATCGGTTTACACCCCTCCACTTT	CASQDRFTPLHF
few	TRBJ1-6	TRBV20-1	NA	16	TGCAGTGCTGAGGTGACAACGACAGCTAATAATTCACCCCTCCACTTT	CSAEVTTTANNSPLHF
NA	TRBJ2-7	TRBV20-1	NA	16	TGCAGTGCTAGAGATTTTCAGGGGACCCCCTCCTACGAGCAGTACTTC	CSARDFQGTPSYEQYF
few	TRBJ2-3	TRBV4-1	NA	14	TGCGCCAGCAGCCAAGCCGCCCTGGGGGATACGCAGTATTTT	CASSQAALGDTQYF
NA	TRBJ2-1	TRBV6-4	TRBD2	14	TGTGCCAGCAGTGCCGGGACTAGCGGCAATGAGCAGTTCTTC	CASSAGTSGNEQFF
few	TRBJ2-3	TRBV7-3	NA	15	TGTGCCAGCAGCTTAAGTGGGGGGGCCTCAGATACGCAGTATTTT	CASSLSGGASDTQYF
NA	TRBJ2-7	TRBV21-1	NA	15	TGTGCCAGCAGCAAAGTAAGGGGTCCGGGGTACGAGCAGTACTTC	CASSKVRGPGYEQYF
few	TRBJ2-1	TRBV29-1	TRBD1	15	TGCAGCGTTGAAGAGCCACGGACAGGGGACAATGAGCAGTTCTTC	CSVEEPRTGDNEQFF
few	TRBJ2-3	TRBV20-1	TRBD1	18	TGCAGTGCTAGAAAGATCAGGGGGCGAATTGGGGGCACAGATACGCAGTATTTT	CSARKIRGRIGGTDTQYF
few	TRBJ2-7	TRBV12-5	NA	14	TGTGCTAGTAGCCGGGACACTCTCCCCTACGAGCAGTACTTC	CASSRDTLPYEQYF
few	TRBJ2-3	TRBV24-1	NA	17	TGTGCCACCAGTGATTTCCCAGCGGAGAGGGGCACAGATACGCAGTATTTT	CATSDFPAERGTDTQYF
NA	TRBJ1-2	TRBV15	NA	15	TGTGCCACCAGCAGAGATCATGACAGCCCCTATGGCTACACCTTC	CATSRDHDSPYGYTF
few	TRBJ2-7	TRBV12-3/TRBV12-4	NA	14	TGTGCCAGCAGTTTAGCCCAGGGTGGCTACGAGCAGTACTTC	CASSLAQGGYEQYF
many	TRBJ1-2	TRBV29-1	TRBD1	11	TGCAGCGTTGAGAGGGACAGCGGCTACACCTTC	CSVERDSGYTF
few	TRBJ2-6	TRBV5-1	NA	14	TGCGCCAGCAGCTTGACCCCTGGGGCCAACGTCCTGACTTTC	CASSLTPGANVLTF
few	TRBJ2-1	TRBV7-9	TRBD2	16	TGTGCCAGCAGCTTAGCCGGAGCGGGAGTAGCCAATGAGCAGTTCTTC	CASSLAGAGVANEQFF
NA	TRBJ2-1	TRBV15	TRBD1	15	TGTGCCACCAGCAGACCGGGACAGGGGGCCTGGGAGCAGTTCTTC	CATSRPGQGAWEQFF
NA	TRBJ1-6	TRBV5-1	NA	17	TGCGCCAGCAGCTTGGCCGAGGCAGGGAGGTTAAGGGATCCCCTCCACTTT	CASSLAEAGRLRDPLHF
NA	TRBJ2-1	TRBV3-1	TRBD2	20	TGTGCCAGCAGCCAAAGACGAATGGGCCTAGCGGGGGCCTCCTACAATGAGCAGTTCTTC	CASSQRRMGLAGASYNEQFF
NA	TRBJ2-2	TRBV7-2	NA	13	TGTGCCAGCAGCTTCCAATACACCGGGGAGCTGTTTTTT	CASSFQYTGELFF
few	TRBJ1-2	TRBV6-5	NA	14	TGTGCCAGCAGTTATTCTGAGGGGGACTATGGCTACACCTTC	CASSYSEGDYGYTF
few	TRBJ1-4	TRBV29-1	NA	13	TGCAGCGTTGAACGGGACGTTGATGAAAAACTGTTTTTT	CSVERDVDEKLFF
NA	TRBJ2-7	TRBV6-5	NA	13	TGTGCCAGCAACCCGACTAGTATCTACGAGCAGTACTTC	CASNPTSIYEQYF
few	TRBJ2-7	TRBV7-2	NA	12	TGTGCCAGCCGTCAGGGGGGCCACGAGCAGTACTTC	CASRQGGHEQYF
NA	TRBJ1-2	TRBV29-1	NA	9	TGCAGCGTCGCGTATGGCTACACCTTC	CSVAYGYTF
many	TRBJ2-5	TRBV5-1	NA	13	TGTGCCAGCAGCCTAGACAGAGGGGAGACCCAGTACTTC	CASSLDRGETQYF
NA	TRBJ2-3	TRBV5-1	TRBD2	17	TGCGCCAGCAGCCGCGCCGGGAGGGCCGCTAGCACAGATACGCAGTATTTT	CASSRAGRAASTDTQYF
few	TRBJ1-2	TRBV29-1	NA	12	TGCAGCGTTAAAGGCGGCTACTATGGCTACACCTTC	CSVKGGYYGYTF
NA	TRBJ2-7	TRBV9	NA	16	TGTGCCAGCAGCGTAGCCCCCGGCGGGCGCACCTACGAGCAGTACTTC	CASSVAPGGRTYEQYF
NA	TRBJ1-5	TRBV3-1	NA	14	TGTGCCAGCAGCCAAGGACAGAGTAATCAGCCCCAGCATTTT	CASSQGQSNQPQHF
NA	TRBJ1-6	TRBV1	NA	17	TGCACCAGCAGCCAGGAAAGAGTGACAGGGCTTGTTTCACCCCTCCACTTT	CTSSQERVTGLVSPLHF
NA	TRBJ2-5	TRBV20-1	NA	14	TGCAGTGCTCCCCTGGGGTTGACCCAAGAGACCCAGTACTTC	CSAPLGLTQETQYF
few	TRBJ2-3	TRBV3-2	NA	15	TGTGCCAGCAGCCCCCCTAGCGGGAGCACAGATACGCAGTATTTT	CASSPPSGSTDTQYF
NA	TRBJ2-7	TRBV6-6	TRBD1	14	TGTGCCAGCAGTTACGGGACAGTAAACTACGAGCAGTACTTC	CASSYGTVNYEQYF
few	TRBJ2-7	TRBV20-1	NA	11	TGCAGTGCGGGCAGGGCTCACGAGCAGTACTTC	CSAGRAHEQYF
many	TRBJ2-3	TRBV12-3/TRBV12-4	TRBD2	15	TGTGCCAGCAGTTTAAGCGGGGGCCCCACAGATACGCAGTATTTT	CASSLSGGPTDTQYF
few	TRBJ2-5	TRBV7-8	NA	13	TGTGCCAGCAGCTTACCTAGGGTAGCGACCCAGTACTTC	CASSLPRVATQYF
NA	TRBJ2-1	TRBV5-5	TRBD2	18	TGTGCCAGCAGCTTGTTCGCGGGGGTCCCGAGCTCCTACAATGAGCAGTTCTTC	CASSLFAGVPSSYNEQFF
NA	TRBJ1-1	TRBV7-8	NA	15	TGTGCCAGCAGCCCCCCGGGGGGGCGGAACACTGAAGCTTTCTTT	CASSPPGGRNTEAFF
few	TRBJ1-2	TRBV24-1	TRBD1	13	TGTGCCACCAGTCGGGACAGTCTATATGGCTACACCTTC	CATSRDSLYGYTF
few	TRBJ2-7	TRBV7-2	NA	13	TGTGCCAGCAGCTGGGCCACCGGCTACGAGCAGTACTTC	CASSWATGYEQYF
many	TRBJ2-1	TRBV12-3/TRBV12-4	NA	15	TGTGCCAGCAGTTTACTAGAGACAGGACACAATGAGCAGTTCTTC	CASSLLETGHNEQFF
NA	TRBJ2-7	TRBV20-1	TRBD1	15	TGCAGTGCTCCGGCGGACAGGGATTTACCCTACGAGCAGTACTTC	CSAPADRDLPYEQYF
NA	TRBJ1-1	TRBV6-1	NA	14	TGTGCCAGCAGTCCTCTCGGACCGAACACTGAAGCTTTCTTT	CASSPLGPNTEAFF
NA	TRBJ2-7	TRBV3-1	TRBD1	15	TGTGCCAGCAGCCCCGGCCTGGACAGGTGGAGCGAGCAGTACTTC	CASSPGLDRWSEQYF
NA	TRBJ1-6	TRBV7-9	NA	15	TGTGCCAGCAGCTTAGACAGTCTTATTAATTCACCCCTCCACTTT	CASSLDSLINSPLHF
NA	TRBJ2-5	TRBV7-9	NA	13	TGTGCCAGCAGCCTCCGGGCCCAAGAGACCCAGTACTTC	CASSLRAQETQYF
few	TRBJ1-2	TRBV27	NA	13	TGTGCCAGCAGTCAGCAGGGTAATCGGGGCTACACCTTC	CASSQQGNRGYTF
few	TRBJ2-1	TRBV3-1	TRBD2	20	TGTGCCAGCAGCCGATTGACAACTGGCGCAACTAGCGGAGCTTACAATGAGCAGTTCTTC	CASSRLTTGATSGAYNEQFF
few	TRBJ1-2	TRBV5-1	NA	18	TGCGCCAGCAGCTTGGAGATGATGGACAGCTCGGCTAACTATGGCTACACCTTC	CASSLEMMDSSANYGYTF
NA	TRBJ2-3	TRBV7-9	TRBD1	16	TGTGCCAGCAGCTTCGACAGGGCACCGGTGGTGGGTACGCAGTATTTT	CASSFDRAPVVGTQYF
NA	TRBJ2-4	TRBV5-1	TRBD1	13	TGCGCCAGCAGCTTGGATCAGGGGGACATTCAGTACTTC	CASSLDQGDIQYF
many	TRBJ2-3	TRBV7-8	NA	14	TGTGCCAGCAGCTTAGCAAGAGCAGCAGATACGCAGTATTTT	CASSLARAADTQYF
NA	TRBJ1-1	TRBV3-1	NA	15	TGTGCCAGCAGCCCACGGACTTATCAGAACACTGAAGCTTTCTTT	CASSPRTYQNTEAFF
NA	TRBJ1-3	TRBV9	NA	17	TGTGCCAGCAGCGTAGACTACGGACAGATCTCTGGAAACACCATATATTTT	CASSVDYGQISGNTIYF
NA	TRBJ2-3	TRBV6-5	TRBD1	15	TGTGCCAGCAGTTACAACAGGGGTAGCACAGATACGCAGTATTTT	CASSYNRGSTDTQYF
few	TRBJ1-2	TRBV12-3/TRBV12-4	NA	14	TGTGCCAGCAGTTTACGGACTGATGACTATGGCTACACCTTC	CASSLRTDDYGYTF
few	TRBJ2-2	TRBV20-1	NA	13	TGCAGTGCTCGCGGGGTGGACACCGGGGAGCTGTTTTTT	CSARGVDTGELFF